Presented here are 30 T cell receptor beta chains from one specimen sequenced in a study of identifying expanded T cells in peripheral blood. Only in-frame clones appear in the TCRdb table, and some are missing; sequencing was by immunoSEQ multiplex PCR. This table has approximately 110,000 clones, approximately 90% appearing once. Sequencing was carried out using blood. The receptors originated from a person aged 18 to 70 in good health.

The chain joins TRBV7-8 to TRBJ1-3; TRBD1 matches 7 bases. CDR1 and CDR2 from the germline V gene are SGHVS and FQNEAQ. Losses at the gene ends were 5 bases for V and 8 bases for J; bases not matched to a gene: 9. The CDR3 has 14 amino acids. CDR3 in DNA: TGTGCCAGCAGCATACGACAGGGTCAGGACACCATATATTTT. Protein: CASSIRQGQDTIYF.

The chain has TRBV5-1 and TRBJ2-3; TRBD1 or TRBD2 may be the D gene (5 bases each). V was clipped by 0 bases and J by 0 bases, with 11 bases between them. The germline gives CDR1 SGHRS, CDR2 YFSETQ. The CDR3 contains 16 residues. As DNA, the CDR3 is TGCGCCAGCAGCTTGGTGGGGACCTCCAGCACAGATACGCAGTATTTT. Residues: CASSLVGTSSTDTQYF.

V and J are TRBV7-2 and TRBJ1-1, with D possibly matching TRBD1 (6 bases). Deletions cut 2 bases from V and 2 bases from J, with 18 bases between. There are 17 residues in the CDR3. CDR1 and CDR2 (germline): SGHTA, FQGNSA. The CDR3 sequence: CASSLNSVVGGNTEAFF. CDR3 DNA sequence: TGTGCCAGCAGCTTAAATTCGGTCGTAGGGGGAAACACTGAAGCTTTCTTT.

The rearrangement joins TRBV5-6 to TRBJ2-2, with D possibly matching TRBD1 (5 bases). The V end lost 0 bases, the J end lost 7 bases, and 10 bases lay between the germline ends. Germline CDR1 SGHDT, CDR2 YYEEEE. The CDR3 is made up of 14 amino acids. The CDR3 reads CASSLAGSNGELFF. The CDR3 nucleotides read TGTGCCAGCAGCTTGGCAGGGTCAAACGGGGAGCTGTTTTTT.

CDR3 DNA sequence: TGCGCCAGCAGCTCGGACGGACAGGGTTATACTGAAGCTTTCTTT. Amino acids: CASSSDGQGYTEAFF. The J gene is TRBJ1-1, the V gene TRBV5-1, with 8 bases fitting TRBD1. Germline lookup yields CDR1 SGHRS and CDR2 YFSETQ. The V and J ends lost 3 bases and 5 bases, in that order; junction bases with no gene match: 9. The CDR3 consists of 15 residues.

Note on this clone: No conserved phenylalanine or tryptophan ends this CDR3, so it is likely a read error. The DNA is omitted, as the CDR3 cannot be located on it reliably, and the CDR3 follows TCRdb's listing. V gene TRBV6-5 combines with J gene TRBJ2-3; TRBD2 was called by the table and not checked on the DNA. Counting both end residues, the CDR3 totals 9 amino acids. Germline lookup yields CDR1 MNHEY and CDR2 SVGAGI. CDR3 sequence: CASNLDPSV.

The chain carries TRBV7-9 and TRBJ1-2, with 10 bases fitting TRBD1. Germline CDR1 reads SEHNR; CDR2 reads FQNEAQ (reference sequence). This CDR3 has 14 amino acids. V shed 4 bases and J 8 bases; nucleotides not matched to a gene: 7. This chain's CDR3 is CASSSGTGAPGYTF. CDR3 in DNA: TGTGCCAGCAGCTCCGGGACAGGGGCGCCCGGCTACACCTTC.

This sequence joins TRBV18 and TRBJ2-7, with D perhaps being TRBD1 or TRBD2 (6 bases each). CDR1 is KGHSH, CDR2 LQKENI, per germline. Trimming left V 6 bases short and J 7 bases short, with 13 bases between. The CDR3 sequence is 12 residues long. The CDR3 DNA reads TGTGCCAGCTCCCAACAGGGAGGAGAGCAGTACTTC. Translating it yields CASSQQGGEQYF. The full variable domain, with the rest looked up from reference TRBV18 and TRBJ2-7, is NAGVMQNPRHLVRRRGQEARLRCSPMKGHSHVYWYRQLPEEGLKFMVYLQKENIIDESGMPKERFSAEFPKEGPSILRIQQVVRGDSAAYFCASSQQGGEQYFGPGTRLTVT.

The J gene is TRBJ2-1, the V gene TRBV7-6; no clear D gene. Between the trimmed V and J ends, which lost 5 bases and 9 bases, there was a span of 11 bases. CDR1 SGHVS and CDR2 FNYEAQ come from the germline V gene. This CDR3 contains 12 residues. The CDR3 DNA is TGTGCCAGCAGCCGTGGCAGTGGTGAGCAGTTCTTC. This translates into CASSRGSGEQFF.

This chain links TRBV7-2 with TRBJ2-3, with D perhaps TRBD2 (7 bases). The germline V gene has CDR1 SGHTA and CDR2 FQGNSA. The CDR3 has 16 amino acids. V gave up 0 bases and J gave up 0 bases, with 10 bases separating them. The CDR3 is CASSLAGGPSTDTQYF. The CDR3 DNA sequence: TGTGCCAGCAGCTTAGCGGGGGGGCCCAGCACAGATACGCAGTATTTT.

The chain employs TRBV6-6 and TRBJ2-1; 7 bases fit TRBD1. Losses at the gene ends were 6 bases for V and 2 bases for J; bases not matched to a gene: 7. Germline assignment: CDR1 MNHNY and CDR2 SVGAGI (reference sequence). The CDR3 has 15 residues. The CDR3 loop is CASSRQGITYNEQFF. CDR3 bases: TGTGCCAGCAGCCGACAGGGTATCACCTACAATGAGCAGTTCTTC.

In its sample, this clone was seen once. This chain joins TRBV2 and TRBJ2-2; TRBD2 matches 7 bases. CDR1 and CDR2 (germline): SNHLY, FYNNEI. CDR3 length: 15 residues. Trimming at V came to 5 bases and at J to 2 bases, leaving 5 bases not matched to a gene. The CDR3 bases are TGTGCCAGCAGTATACGGGACTATAACACCGGGGAGCTGTTTTTT. Translation: CASSIRDYNTGELFF.

The chain uses TRBV7-2 and TRBJ1-2; the match to TRBD1 covers 7 bases. The CDR3 sequence is 17 residues long. In germline, CDR1 is SGHTA, CDR2 FQGNSA. V trimming: 1 base; J trimming: 6 bases; junction bases outside the gene matches: 14. Here the CDR3 DNA reads TGTGCCAGCAGCTTAGTTTTAGGCGGACAGGCTGGGAATGGCTACACCTTC. Its protein is CASSLVLGGQAGNGYTF.

The J gene is TRBJ1-2, the V gene TRBV27; weak D call: TRBD1 (5 bases). The CDR3 runs to 14 residues. V lost 9 bases to trimming and J lost 5 bases, with 19 bases between them. Germline CDR1 is MNHEY and CDR2 is SMNVEV (reference sequence). CDR3 protein: CASTTGPPFYGYTF. The DNA for the CDR3 is TGTGCCAGTACCACGGGACCGCCTTTTTATGGCTACACCTTC.

CDR3 protein: CASSVAPGSSGANVLTF. In nucleotides, the CDR3 is TGTGCCAGCAGCGTAGCCCCGGGTAGCTCTGGGGCCAACGTCCTGACTTTC. This chain uses TRBV9 with TRBJ2-6; no clear D gene. The CDR3 runs 17 residues. V lost 0 bases and J 0 bases, leaving 10 bases between the germline ends. In germline, CDR1 is SGDLS, CDR2 YYNGEE.

J is TRBJ2-5 and V is TRBV6-5; the match to TRBD2 covers 11 bases. Germline V CDR1 and CDR2: MNHEY, SVGAGI. The V segment lost 7 bases and the J segment 2 bases; nucleotides outside the gene matches: 6. The CDR3 runs 15 residues. In DNA form, the CDR3 reads TGTGCCAGCACTCCTAGCGGGGGGTGGCAAGAGACCCAGTACTTC. Translated: CASTPSGGWQETQYF.

This chain uses TRBV5-6 with TRBJ2-5, with TRBD2 matching 7 bases. V trimming: 2 bases; J trimming: 0 bases; junction bases outside the gene matches: 7. The CDR3 contains 16 residues. Germline V gene sequence: CDR1 SGHDT, CDR2 YYEEEE. The CDR3 DNA follows: TGTGCCAGCAGCTTAGTTTTGGGGGGGAACCAAGAGACCCAGTACTTC. It is translated as CASSLVLGGNQETQYF.

The V gene is TRBV6-1, the J gene TRBJ1-5; TRBD1 might be the D (5 bases). Trimming shortened V by 6 bases and J by 5 bases, and 17 bases separated the two germline ends. Germline assignment: CDR1 MNHNS and CDR2 SASEGT. The CDR3 loop spans 15 amino acids. This CDR3 reads CASSVQGMGDQPQHF. The DNA of the CDR3 is TGTGCCAGCAGCGTACAAGGTATGGGGGATCAGCCCCAGCATTTT.

The chain links TRBV4-3 to TRBJ2-5, with 7 bases aligning to TRBD1. Germline V lookup: CDR1 LGHNA, CDR2 YSLEER. The CDR3 runs 15 residues. V shed 1 base, J shed 1 base, and the junction held 3 bases outside the gene matches. CDR3 sequence (DNA): TGCGCCAGCAGCCAAGTAAGACAGGGCCAAGAGACCCAGTACTTC. Protein sequence: CASSQVRQGQETQYF.

As regards this clone: In the same sample, other DNA sequences code for this CDR3. This chain joins TRBV7-9 and TRBJ1-2, with D possibly matching TRBD1 (6 bases). V lost 3 bases and J 7 bases, leaving 15 bases between the germline ends. This CDR3 is 14 amino acids long. Germline CDR1 is SEHNR and CDR2 is FQNEAQ (reference sequence). CDR3 nucleotides: TGTGCCAGCAGCTTGCCCAGGGGCCTCCTTGGCTACACCTTC. The encoded protein is CASSLPRGLLGYTF.

The J gene is TRBJ1-4, the V gene TRBV5-1, with 9 bases lining up with TRBD1. Germline assignment: CDR1 SGHRS and CDR2 YFSETQ. Unmatched junction bases numbered 12, after V lost 7 bases and J lost 8 bases. The CDR3 runs 15 residues. CDR3 region: CASQETGTGREKLFF. CDR3 nucleotides: TGCGCCAGCCAAGAAACCGGGACAGGGCGCGAAAAACTGTTTTTT. Supplemented by reference TRBV5-1 and TRBJ1-4, the full variable domain reads KAGVTQTPRYLIKTRGQQVTLSCSPISGHRSVSWYQQTPGQGLQFLFEYFSETQRNKGNFPGRFSGRQFSNSRSEMNVSTLELGDSALYLCASQETGTGREKLFFGSGTQLSVL.

The chain carries TRBV7-2 and TRBJ2-7; 7 bases are a match to TRBD1. CDR1 is SGHTA, CDR2 FQGNSA, per germline. This CDR3 spans 15 amino acids. The junction had 10 bases not matched to a gene; V was cut back by 6 bases and J by 2 bases. The CDR3, as DNA: TGTGCCAGCAGTCAAGGGGGCAGGCCTACCTACGAGCAGTACTTC. Protein sequence: CASSQGGRPTYEQYF.

The rearrangement links TRBV7-8 to TRBJ2-7, with 7 bases fitting TRBD2. The CDR3 has 15 residues. Germline V lookup: CDR1 SGHVS, CDR2 FQNEAQ. The trim removed 1 base at V and 3 bases at J, leaving 6 bases unmatched. The CDR3 region has the DNA TGTGCCAGCAGCTTAGGTGCGGGCGGGGGCTACGAGCAGTACTTC. Translation gives CASSLGAGGGYEQYF.

The CDR3, as DNA: TGTGCCAGCAGCGTGACGGCCGGGCAGGGGGAGATTACCTATGGCTACACCTTC. This codes for CASSVTAGQGEITYGYTF. The genes are TRBV9 and TRBJ1-2; 7 bases line up with TRBD1. With V trimmed by 2 bases and J by 4 bases, 17 bases remained unmatched. Per the germline V gene, CDR1 is SGDLS and CDR2 is YYNGEE. The CDR3 loop spans 18 amino acids.

The gene calls are TRBV10-3 and TRBJ2-2, with D possibly being TRBD2 (6 bases). With 11 bases removed from V and 3 bases from J, the gap between germline ends came to 16 bases. Per the germline V gene, CDR1 is ENHRY and CDR2 is SYGVKD. The CDR3 spans 14 residues. CDR3: CASRGRGDTGELFF. In DNA, the CDR3 is TGTGCCTCCAGAGGGCGCGGGGACACCGGGGAGCTGTTTTTT.

The gene calls are TRBV15 and TRBJ1-3; D is uncertain. V was clipped by 0 bases and J by 2 bases, with 8 bases between them. This CDR3 spans 15 amino acids. Germline V gives CDR1 LNHNV, CDR2 YYDKDF (reference sequence). The CDR3 coding sequence is TGTGCCACCAGCAGAGATGCCGGGGCTGGAAACACCATATATTTT. Its protein is CATSRDAGAGNTIYF. Drawing the rest from reference TRBV15 and TRBJ1-3, the complete variable domain is DAMVIQNPRYQVTQFGKPVTLSCSQTLNHNVMYWYQQKSSQAPKLLFHYYDKDFNNEADTPDNFQSRRPNTSFCFLDIRSPGLGDTAMYLCATSRDAGAGNTIYFGEGSWLTVV.

This rearrangement joins TRBV20-1 to TRBJ2-5, with D unresolved. Between the trimmed V and J ends, which lost 6 bases and 7 bases, there was a span of 3 bases. Germline lookup yields CDR1 DFQATT and CDR2 SNEGSKA (reference sequence). CDR3 size: 8 residues. CDR3 DNA: TGCAGTGCGGGGACCCAGTACTTC. It specifies CSAGTQYF.

The rearrangement joins TRBV18 to TRBJ1-5; D not resolved. Germline assignment: CDR1 KGHSH and CDR2 LQKENI. The germline V and J ends were trimmed by 3 bases and 5 bases, with 23 bases remaining between them. The CDR3 runs to 18 residues. The CDR3 spells CASSPLGGWGGGDQPQHF. CDR3 nucleotides: TGTGCCAGCTCACCTCTGGGAGGTTGGGGTGGAGGTGATCAGCCCCAGCATTTT.

This chain links TRBV6-5 with TRBJ2-1; 8 bases align to TRBD2. Germline CDR1 reads MNHEY; CDR2 reads SVGAGI. V dropped 6 bases and J dropped 7; count of bases not matched to a gene: 8. This CDR3 is built from 14 residues. CDR3 residues: CASSPAGGANEQFF. For the CDR3, the DNA is TGTGCCAGCAGCCCCGCGGGGGGCGCGAATGAGCAGTTCTTC.

The V call is TRBV15, the J call TRBJ2-7; D gene ambiguous. The CDR3 spans 16 residues. The germline V gene has CDR1 LNHNV and CDR2 YYDKDF (reference sequence). Trimming removed 5 bases at V and 3 bases at J, with 20 bases between. The CDR3 spells CATSPSRRNGDYEQYF. CDR3 sequence (DNA): TGTGCCACCAGCCCCTCAAGGCGCAACGGAGACTACGAGCAGTACTTC.